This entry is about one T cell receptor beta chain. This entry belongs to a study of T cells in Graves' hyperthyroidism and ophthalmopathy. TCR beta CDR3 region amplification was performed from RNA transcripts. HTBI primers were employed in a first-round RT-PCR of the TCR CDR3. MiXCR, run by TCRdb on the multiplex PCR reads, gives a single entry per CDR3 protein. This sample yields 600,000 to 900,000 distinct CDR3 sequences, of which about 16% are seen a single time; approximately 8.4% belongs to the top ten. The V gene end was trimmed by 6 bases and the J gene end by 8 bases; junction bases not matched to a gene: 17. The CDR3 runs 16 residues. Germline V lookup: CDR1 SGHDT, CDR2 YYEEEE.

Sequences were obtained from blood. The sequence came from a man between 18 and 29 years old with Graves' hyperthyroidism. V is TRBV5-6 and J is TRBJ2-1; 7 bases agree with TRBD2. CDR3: CASTSTWAGESDEQFF. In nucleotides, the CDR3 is TGTGCCAGCACCTCCACCTGGGCGGGAGAGTCGGATGAGCAGTTCTTC.